The 31 T cell receptor beta chains reported below all come from one sample, sequenced in a study of T cells in Graves' hyperthyroidism and ophthalmopathy. Researchers took RNA transcripts and amplified the TCR beta CDR3 regions from them. First-round RT-PCR with HTBI primers amplified the TCR CDR3 region. TCRdb passed the multiplex PCR reads through MiXCR, listing each CDR3 protein once. The sample has 450,000 to 700,000 distinct CDR3 sequences, 46% seen once; the top ten hold approximately 7.5%. Sequences were obtained from peripheral blood or thyroid tissue (not recorded which). The receptors originated from a woman between 18 and 29 years old with Graves' hyperthyroidism.

J is TRBJ1-2 and V is TRBV5-6; D unresolved. This CDR3 comprises 13 residues. The V end lost 3 bases, the J end lost 4 bases, and 10 bases lay between the germline ends. Germline lookup yields CDR1 SGHDT and CDR2 YYEEEE. The CDR3 DNA is TGTGCCAGCAGCTCAGGACGGCTCTATGGCTACACCTTC. The encoded protein is CASSSGRLYGYTF. Looking up the rest from reference TRBV5-6 and TRBJ1-2 gives the full variable domain: DAGVTQSPTHLIKTRGQQVTLRCSPKSGHDTVSWYQQALGQGPQFIFQYYEEEERQRGNFPDRFSGHQFPNYSSELNVNALLLGDSALYLCASSSGRLYGYTFGSGTRLTVV.

A note on this clonotype: The CDR3 does not end in the conserved phenylalanine or tryptophan, so this is likely a read error. Because the CDR3's place on the DNA is in doubt, the DNA is left out and the CDR3 is given as listed by TCRdb. The gene calls are TRBV7-8 and TRBJ1-3. A total of 14 residues make up the CDR3, ends included. Germline assignment: CDR1 SGHVS and CDR2 FQNEAQ. CDR3 residues: CASSLPWTSGTTNT.

The chain couples TRBV7-9 to TRBJ2-3; a weak D match, TRBD2 (6 bases). CDR1 and CDR2 from the germline V gene are SEHNR and FQNEAQ (reference sequence). V lost 5 bases and J lost 7, with 10 bases in between. The CDR3 has 12 residues. The CDR3 DNA is TGTGCCAGCAGCGCGGGACTCTATACGCAGTATTTT. It is translated as CASSAGLYTQYF. The whole variable domain, remainder taken from reference TRBV7-9 and TRBJ2-3, is DTGVSQNPRHKITKRGQNVTFRCDPISEHNRLYWYRQTLGQGPEFLTYFQNEAQLEKSRLLSDRFSAERPKGSFSTLEIQRTEQGDSAMYLCASSAGLYTQYFGPGTRLTVL.

At least ten counts were recorded for this clonotype. V is TRBV5-1 and J is TRBJ2-5; the match to TRBD2 covers 8 bases. The germline gives CDR1 SGHRS, CDR2 YFSETQ. This CDR3 spans 18 amino acids. The V segment lost 2 bases and the J segment 0 bases; nucleotides outside the gene matches: 12. This CDR3 reads CASSLIGLAIINQETQYF. The CDR3 DNA reads TGCGCCAGCAGCTTAATTGGACTAGCCATCATTAACCAAGAGACCCAGTACTTC. The whole variable domain, remainder taken from reference TRBV5-1 and TRBJ2-5, is KAGVTQTPRYLIKTRGQQVTLSCSPISGHRSVSWYQQTPGQGLQFLFEYFSETQRNKGNFPGRFSGRQFSNSRSEMNVSTLELGDSALYLCASSLIGLAIINQETQYFGPGTRLLVL.

This sequence joins TRBV5-1 and TRBJ1-2; 9 positions agree with TRBD1. Germline assignment: CDR1 SGHRS and CDR2 YFSETQ. The CDR3 is 13 residues long. The ends lost 8 bases at V and 8 bases at J; junction bases unmatched: 10. The CDR3 region is CASESGTGRGYTF. CDR3 coding DNA: TGCGCCAGTGAGTCCGGGACAGGGAGAGGCTACACCTTC.

This clonotype was detected only once. A read error may be the cause here, since a much bigger clone is one base away. The chain links TRBV14 to TRBJ1-4; D remains unclear. The CDR3 has 16 residues. Trimming removed 1 base from V and 0 bases from J, with 9 bases in between. The V gene's germline CDR1 is SGHDN and CDR2 FVKESK. This chain's CDR3 is CASSQVPGSTNEKLFF. The CDR3 DNA follows: TGTGCCAGCAGCCAAGTACCGGGATCAACTAATGAAAAACTGTTTTTT.

V and J are TRBV27 and TRBJ1-3; perhaps TRBD1 as D (5 bases). The germline V and J ends were trimmed by 8 bases and 2 bases, with 7 bases remaining between them. There are 12 residues in the CDR3. From germline, CDR1 is MNHEY and CDR2 SMNVEV (reference sequence). The CDR3 sequence is CASWGTGNTIYF. The CDR3 DNA follows: TGTGCCAGCTGGGGGACTGGAAACACCATATATTTT.

With respect to this clonotype: A much larger clone differs from this one at a single base, so this may be a read error. The chain combines TRBV25-1 with TRBJ1-1, with D uncertain. Trimming took 6 bases from V and 4 from J, leaving 12 bases between them. This CDR3 comprises 13 residues. CDR1 is MGHDK and CDR2 is SYGVNS in the germline V gene. The CDR3 loop is CASRATFGTEAFF. The CDR3 DNA is TGTGCCAGCAGGGCGACATTCGGCACTGAAGCTTTCTTT.

This clonotype was recorded many times. V is TRBV7-2 and J is TRBJ2-7; perhaps D is TRBD1 or TRBD2 (5 bases each). This CDR3 region has 14 residues. CDR1 and CDR2 (germline): SGHTA, FQGNSA. Trimming stripped 3 bases from V and 5 bases from J, with 14 bases between. The CDR3 loop reads CASSFGPGSNEQYF. CDR3 sequence (DNA): TGTGCCAGCAGCTTCGGTCCAGGGAGTAACGAGCAGTACTTC.

This clonotype was recorded a few times. The chain joins TRBV14 to TRBJ1-4; D is perhaps TRBD1 (6 bases). The CDR3 length is 14 residues. The V and J ends lost 3 bases and 8 bases respectively, with 13 bases between them. CDR1 and CDR2 (germline): SGHDN, FVKESK. The CDR3 nucleotides are TGTGCCAGCAGCCATACAGGGAAACAAGAAAAACTGTTTTTT. Its translation is CASSHTGKQEKLFF.

The table lists this clonotype with many counts. The chain employs TRBV20-1 and TRBJ1-4; D is unresolved. V gave up 0 bases and J gave up 7 bases, with 9 bases separating them. Per the germline V gene, CDR1 is DFQATT and CDR2 is SNEGSKA (reference sequence). The CDR3 runs 13 residues. Here the CDR3 reads CSARDALPEKLFF. The CDR3 DNA is TGCAGTGCTAGAGATGCGTTGCCTGAAAAACTGTTTTTT.

At least ten counts were recorded for this clonotype. The chain uses TRBV19 and TRBJ1-1; 9 nucleotides align to TRBD1. CDR3 length: 13 amino acids. The ends lost 7 bases at V and 6 bases at J; junction bases unmatched: 6. Germline V gene lookup returns CDR1 LNHDA and CDR2 SQIVND (reference sequence). CDR3 coding DNA: TGTGCCAGTACCCGGACAGGGGAGGCTGAAGCTTTCTTT. Amino acids: CASTRTGEAEAFF.

The chain recombines TRBV12-3 or TRBV12-4 with TRBJ2-7; the D gene could be TRBD1 or TRBD2 (5 bases each). The CDR3 covers 17 residues. V was shortened by 4 bases and J by 4 bases, with 23 bases between the two germline ends. CDR3 amino acids: CASSSAAFGGYNYEQYF. The CDR3 DNA sequence: TGTGCCAGCAGTTCGGCCGCTTTTGGGGGATACAATTACGAGCAGTACTTC.

This chain connects TRBV29-1 to TRBJ1-2; a weak D match, TRBD1 (5 bases). V was shortened by 3 bases and J by 8 bases, with 19 bases between the two germline ends. This CDR3 is 14 amino acids long. CDR1 SQVTM and CDR2 ANQGSEA come from the germline V gene. CDR3: CSVDQGNKVDGYTF. DNA for the CDR3: TGCAGCGTTGATCAGGGTAATAAGGTCGACGGCTACACCTTC.

The rearrangement joins TRBV3-1 to TRBJ2-7; D gene unclear. The CDR3 consists of 13 residues. Germline lookup yields CDR1 LGHDT and CDR2 YNNKEL (reference sequence). V shed 5 bases and J shed 5 bases, with 13 bases lying between them. Here the CDR3 reads CASSVQFRDEQYF. DNA for the CDR3: TGTGCCAGCAGCGTGCAGTTTAGAGACGAGCAGTACTTC.

This clonotype was counted at least ten times. This chain links TRBV27 with TRBJ1-1; D is ambiguous. Trimming stripped 5 bases from V and 6 bases from J, with 7 bases between. Germline values: CDR1 MNHEY, CDR2 SMNVEV (reference sequence). The CDR3 has 11 residues. CDR3 DNA: TGTGCCAGCAGTGTGGGATCTGAAGCTTTCTTT. Encoded protein: CASSVGSEAFF.

This clonotype came up many times. This chain links TRBV13 with TRBJ1-4; D is perhaps TRBD1 (5 bases). Germline V gene sequence: CDR1 PRHDT, CDR2 FYEKMQ (reference sequence). The CDR3 runs 14 residues. The V end lost 5 bases, the J end lost 7 bases, and 14 bases lay between the germline ends. The CDR3 sequence: CASSRTGLAEKLFF. The DNA of the CDR3 is TGTGCCAGCAGCCGTACAGGATTGGCTGAAAAACTGTTTTTT. The entire variable domain, with the rest obtained from reference TRBV13 and TRBJ1-4, is as follows: AAGVIQSPRHLIKEKRETATLKCYPIPRHDTVYWYQQGPGQDPQFLISFYEKMQSDKGSIPDRFSAQQFSDYHSELNMSSLELGDSALYFCASSRTGLAEKLFFGSGTQLSVL.

This clonotype was detected once. The V and J genes are TRBV19 and TRBJ1-4; D unclear. This CDR3 is built from 14 residues. Germline V lookup: CDR1 LNHDA, CDR2 SQIVND (reference sequence). Trimming removed 11 bases at V and 3 bases at J, with 16 bases between. CDR3 nucleotides: TGTGCCGGGCCGAATTCTTCTCCTAATGAAAAACTGTTTTTT. Encoded protein: CAGPNSSPNEKLFF.

This clonotype appeared a single time. The J gene is TRBJ1-2, the V gene TRBV9, with a weak D call TRBD1 (5 bases). There are 14 residues in the CDR3. Per the germline V gene, CDR1 is SGDLS and CDR2 is YYNGEE. Deletions cut 3 bases from V and 2 bases from J, with 11 bases between. The chain's CDR3 is CASSAMTENYGYTF. CDR3 DNA: TGTGCCAGCAGCGCGATGACAGAGAACTATGGCTACACCTTC.

This sequence joins TRBV20-1 and TRBJ2-7; 8 nucleotides align to TRBD2. The germline V gene has CDR1 DFQATT and CDR2 SNEGSKA (reference sequence). This CDR3 comprises 14 residues. V shed 8 bases, J shed 7 bases, and the junction held 16 bases outside the gene matches. The CDR3 coding sequence is TGCAGTCCCGGTCCGGGAGGGCCCTACAATGAGCAGTACTTC. Amino acids: CSPGPGGPYNEQYF.

V usage is TRBV20-1 and J usage is TRBJ1-2, with TRBD1 identical over 9 bases. Unmatched junction bases numbered 11, after V lost 6 bases and J lost 6 bases. This CDR3 comprises 14 residues. CDR1 and CDR2 (germline): DFQATT, SNEGSKA (reference sequence). The CDR3 sequence: CSAGQGLTADGYTF. CDR3 DNA: TGCAGTGCAGGACAGGGGCTAACGGCGGATGGCTACACCTTC.

This sequence joins TRBV5-5 and TRBJ1-1, with a possible D match to TRBD1 (5 bases). Germline CDR1 reads SGHKS; CDR2 reads YYEKEE (reference sequence). V dropped 4 bases and J dropped 2 bases, with 12 bases sitting between them. The CDR3 sequence is 14 residues long. The CDR3 sequence is CASSARDSNTEAFF. CDR3 in DNA: TGTGCCAGCAGCGCTAGGGACTCAAACACTGAAGCTTTCTTT.

Turning to this clonotype: A read error may produce the germline difference seen at one junction end. The chain links TRBV6-6 to TRBJ2-4; tentatively, D is TRBD2 (6 bases). CDR3 length: 17 amino acids. The V gene's germline CDR1 is MNHNY and CDR2 SVGAGI (reference sequence). CDR3 protein: CAISEFGREYAKNIQYF. In DNA form, the CDR3 reads TGTGCCATCAGTGAGTTTGGACGGGAGTACGCCAAAAACATTCAGTACTTC.

V and J are TRBV7-9 and TRBJ1-2; D is unresolved. Germline V gene sequence: CDR1 SEHNR, CDR2 FQNEAQ (reference sequence). V was pared by 5 bases and J by 8 bases, with 21 bases between. The CDR3 covers 15 residues. The CDR3: CASSHRGAGAYGYTF. The CDR3 DNA follows: TGTGCCAGCAGCCATCGGGGAGCGGGAGCATACGGCTACACCTTC.

This clonotype has ten or more counts. The rearrangement links TRBV20-1 to TRBJ2-7; D may be TRBD2 (6 bases). CDR1 is DFQATT, CDR2 SNEGSKA, per germline (reference sequence). This CDR3 region has 15 residues. The V end lost 3 bases, the J end lost 0 bases, and 15 bases lay between the germline ends. The CDR3 sequence: CSASPVGLSSYEQYF. CDR3 DNA: TGCAGTGCTAGCCCCGTGGGACTGAGCTCCTACGAGCAGTACTTC.

There are many counts of this clonotype. V is TRBV5-6 and J is TRBJ2-7; D not resolved. The ends were cut back, 1 base at V and 3 bases at J, with 8 bases in the middle. This CDR3 contains 13 residues. Germline assignment: CDR1 SGHDT and CDR2 YYEEEE. The CDR3 spells CASSLIRNYEQYF. CDR3 bases: TGTGCCAGCAGCTTGATCAGGAACTACGAGCAGTACTTC.

There are many counts of this clonotype. The rearrangement links TRBV5-1 to TRBJ2-2; TRBD2 might be the D (5 bases). The germline gives CDR1 SGHRS, CDR2 YFSETQ. V shed 6 bases and J shed 6 bases, with 6 bases lying between them. The CDR3 length is 11 residues. The CDR3 protein is CASTEAGELFF. The CDR3 nucleotides are TGCGCCAGCACGGAGGCCGGGGAGCTGTTTTTT.

The chain is built from TRBV3-1 and TRBJ1-1; D is ambiguous. V shed 3 bases and J shed 5 bases, with 13 bases lying between them. The CDR3 contains 14 residues. Per germline, CDR1 LGHDT and CDR2 YNNKEL (reference sequence). The CDR3 nucleotides are TGTGCCAGCAGCCAGGACTGGGAGAGGACTGAAGCTTTCTTT. Its protein product is CASSQDWERTEAFF.

Regarding this clonotype: Since no conserved phenylalanine or tryptophan closes the CDR3, a read error is the likely cause. The DNA is left out, because the CDR3 cannot be placed on it with certainty; the CDR3 is given as TCRdb lists it. This chain joins TRBV7-3 and TRBJ2-6; the table's D call, TRBD2, has no DNA check behind it. The germline CDR1 and CDR2 sequences are SGHTA and FQGTGA. The CDR3 is 8 amino acids long, termini counted. Here the CDR3 reads CASSRTTR.

In its sample, this clonotype was seen many times. The genes are TRBV6-5 and TRBJ1-6, with D perhaps matching TRBD1 (6 bases). There are 18 residues in the CDR3. Germline lookup yields CDR1 MNHEY and CDR2 SVGAGI. V was clipped by 6 bases and J by 1 base, with 19 bases between them. CDR3 DNA: TGTGCCAGCAGGACCCTCTTTCGGGACACTTCCTATAATTCACCCCTCCACTTT. Translating gives CASRTLFRDTSYNSPLHF.

The V and J genes are TRBV7-2 and TRBJ2-5, with D possibly TRBD2 on 7 matching bases. The germline V gene encodes CDR1 SGHTA and CDR2 FQGNSA. This CDR3 has 17 residues. Trimming removed 3 bases at V and 5 bases at J, with 22 bases between. As DNA, the CDR3 is TGTGCCAGCAGCTTGGGGGGGCTTCAGCCCCAAGGGGAGACCCAGTACTTC. Its protein product is CASSLGGLQPQGETQYF.